This T cell receptor beta chain was sequenced during a study of T cells after yellow fever vaccination. Germline loops: CDR1 LNHNV, CDR2 YYDKDF (reference sequence). V lost 0 bases, J lost 6 bases, and 9 bases lay in between. This CDR3 is built from 15 residues. MiXCR was run by TCRdb on the 5' RACE reads, yielding one entry per CDR3 protein. The data contain roughly 310,000 distinct CDR3 sequences, about 3.5% of them singletons. This clonotype was observed many times. What it binds is not known. Broader study findings: The appearance of a small share of clonotypes in both CD4 and CD8 compartments was observed.

The chain recombines TRBV15 with TRBJ1-6; D call uncertain. The sequence derives from a man younger than 35 who received the YFV17D yellow fever vaccine. The sequencing here drew on PBMCs, taken on the day of the yellow fever booster vaccination. The CDR3 loop is CATSREGRFNSPLHF. As DNA, the CDR3 is TGTGCCACCAGCAGAGAGGGCCGATTTAATTCACCCCTCCACTTT. The whole variable domain, filled in from reference TRBV15 and TRBJ1-6, reads DAMVIQNPRYQVTQFGKPVTLSCSQTLNHNVMYWYQQKSSQAPKLLFHYYDKDFNNEADTPDNFQSRRPNTSFCFLDIRSPGLGDTAMYLCATSREGRFNSPLHFGNGTRLTVT.